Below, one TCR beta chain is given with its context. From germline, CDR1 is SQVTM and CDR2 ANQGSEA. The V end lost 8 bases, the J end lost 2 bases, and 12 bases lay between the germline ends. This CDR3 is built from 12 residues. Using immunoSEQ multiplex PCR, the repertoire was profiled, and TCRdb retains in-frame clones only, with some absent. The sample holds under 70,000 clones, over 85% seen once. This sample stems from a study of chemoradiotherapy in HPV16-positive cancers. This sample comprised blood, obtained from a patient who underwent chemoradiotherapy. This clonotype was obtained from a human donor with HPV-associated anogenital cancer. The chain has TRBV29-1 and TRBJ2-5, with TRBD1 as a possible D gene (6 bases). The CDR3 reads CSSDRQQETQYF. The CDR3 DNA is TGCAGCTCGGACAGACAACAAGAGACCCAGTACTTC. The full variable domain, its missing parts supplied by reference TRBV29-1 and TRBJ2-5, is SAVISQKPSRDICQRGTSLTIQCQVDSQVTMMFWYRQQPGQSLTLIATANQGSEATYESGFVIDKFPISRPNLTFSTLTVSNMSPEDSSIYLCSSDRQQETQYFGPGTRLLVL.